Below are 32 T cell receptor beta chains sequenced from a single sample in a study of cytomegalovirus exposure and HLA in healthy donors. The data were produced by immunoSEQ multiplex PCR, yet TCRdb's version contains in-frame clones alone and is incomplete. The sample holds 95,000 to 150,000 clones, roughly 87% seen once. The sequenced sample was PBMCs. Receptor source: a young woman in good health and CMV-seronegative.

CDR3 sequence reads: CASSNPLGGDYNEQFF. CDR3 nucleotides: TGTGCCAGCAGCAACCCTCTTGGGGGGGACTACAATGAGCAGTTCTTC. The chain combines TRBV11-2 with TRBJ2-1; 7 bases are shared with TRBD2. V gave up 5 bases and J gave up 3 bases; unmatched junction bases: 10. This CDR3 has 16 amino acids. Germline lookup yields CDR1 SGHAT and CDR2 FQNNGV.

The rearrangement links TRBV18 to TRBJ2-2; D is perhaps TRBD1 (5 bases). Germline CDR1 reads KGHSH; CDR2 reads LQKENI. The CDR3 is 15 amino acids. V gave up 4 bases and J gave up 6 bases, with 15 bases separating them. The chain's CDR3 is CASSQSQGWSGELFF. The CDR3 coding sequence is TGTGCCAGCTCACAATCCCAGGGCTGGTCCGGGGAGCTGTTTTTT.

This chain uses TRBV11-2 with TRBJ1-2; the D gene is possibly TRBD1 (5 bases). V lost 4 bases and J lost 0, with 12 bases in between. This CDR3 is built from 15 residues. Germline V gene data show CDR1 as SGHAT and CDR2 as FQNNGV. The CDR3 DNA follows: TGTGCCAGCAGCTGGGGCGTGGTGTCTAACTATGGCTACACCTTC. Its translation is CASSWGVVSNYGYTF.

The chain joins TRBV29-1 to TRBJ2-7; 9 bases line up with TRBD1. Germline CDR1 reads SQVTM; CDR2 reads ANQGSEA. This CDR3 comprises 17 residues. V lost 5 bases to trimming and J lost 0 bases; unmatched junction nucleotides: 14. CDR3 in DNA: TGCAGCGTTCAAACCGGGACAGGGATTGTTAGCTCCTACGAGCAGTACTTC. It is translated as CSVQTGTGIVSSYEQYF.

J is TRBJ2-7 and V is TRBV27; 9 nucleotides match TRBD1. The CDR3 has 15 residues. Germline lookup yields CDR1 MNHEY and CDR2 SMNVEV (reference sequence). V shed 0 bases and J 4 bases; nucleotides not matched to a gene: 4. This CDR3 reads CASSLSGQGVYEQYF. The CDR3 region has the DNA TGTGCCAGCAGTTTATCGGGACAGGGCGTGTACGAGCAGTACTTC.

V gene TRBV15 combines with J gene TRBJ2-2; 8 bases fit TRBD1. Germline loops: CDR1 LNHNV, CDR2 YYDKDF (reference sequence). The CDR3 consists of 14 residues. Unmatched junction bases numbered 6, after V lost 5 bases and J lost 7 bases. The CDR3 here is CATSRQGAIGELFF. CDR3 DNA: TGTGCCACCAGCCGGCAGGGGGCAATCGGGGAGCTGTTTTTT. The complete variable domain, with remaining parts taken from reference TRBV15 and TRBJ2-2, reads DAMVIQNPRYQVTQFGKPVTLSCSQTLNHNVMYWYQQKSSQAPKLLFHYYDKDFNNEADTPDNFQSRRPNTSFCFLDIRSPGLGDTAMYLCATSRQGAIGELFFGEGSRLTVL.

The CDR3 DNA reads as TGTGCCATCAGCGAAGGGGGGGCGCAGGACAATCAGCCCCAGCATTTT. Translating gives CAISEGGAQDNQPQHF. The gene calls are TRBV10-3 and TRBJ1-5; D may be TRBD1 (6 bases). The CDR3 contains 16 residues. Germline V gene data show CDR1 as ENHRY and CDR2 as SYGVKD. Trimming stripped 6 bases from V and 3 bases from J, with 18 bases between.

The chain has TRBV4-3 and TRBJ1-5; D gene uncertain. CDR1 is LGHNA and CDR2 is YSLEER in the germline V gene. Trimming stripped 0 bases from V and 0 bases from J, with 18 bases between. This CDR3 is built from 19 residues. The CDR3 DNA reads TGCGCCAGCAGCCAAGATCGAGAGTGGTCACAGTCTAGCAATCAGCCCCAGCATTTT. Amino acids: CASSQDREWSQSSNQPQHF.

The J gene is TRBJ1-1, the V gene TRBV7-9; a weak D match, TRBD1 (5 bases). Germline CDR1 reads SEHNR; CDR2 reads FQNEAQ (reference sequence). Trimming removed 5 bases from V and 1 base from J, with 11 bases in between. The CDR3 is made up of 14 amino acids. CDR3 DNA: TGTGCCAGCAGCCTCAGCGGGGGGAACACTGAAGCTTTCTTT. Translating it yields CASSLSGGNTEAFF.

V is TRBV19 and J is TRBJ2-3; 8 bases map to TRBD1. CDR3 length equals 16 residues. The J segment lost 7 bases and the V segment lost 2 bases, leaving 11 bases of the junction unmatched. The germline CDR1 and CDR2 sequences are LNHDA and SQIVND (reference sequence). The CDR3 spells CASSISLQGAQNTQYF. The DNA for the CDR3 is TGTGCCAGTAGTATAAGTTTGCAGGGGGCGCAAAATACGCAGTATTTT.

CDR3 loop: CASSPGAEETQYF. CDR3 nucleotide sequence: TGTGCCAGCTCACCCGGAGCAGAAGAGACCCAGTACTTC. This sequence joins TRBV18 and TRBJ2-5; no reliable D call. V lost 3 bases, J lost 3 bases, and 8 bases lay in between. This CDR3 has 13 amino acids. CDR1 and CDR2 from the germline V gene are KGHSH and LQKENI.

The chain recombines TRBV19 with TRBJ1-1; D is perhaps TRBD1 (6 bases). CDR1 and CDR2 from the germline V gene are LNHDA and SQIVND (reference sequence). The CDR3 covers 14 residues. Trimming left V 5 bases short and J 6 bases short, with 16 bases between. The CDR3 region has the DNA TGTGCCAGTAGTTATGCAGGGGCTTCTCCTGAAGCTTTCTTT. It encodes CASSYAGASPEAFF.

V gene TRBV5-1 combines with J gene TRBJ2-3; possible D gene TRBD1, 7 bases. Trimming took 0 bases from V and 3 from J, leaving 11 bases between them. CDR1 is SGHRS, CDR2 YFSETQ, per germline. CDR3 length equals 15 residues. The CDR3 region has the DNA TGCGCCAGCAGCTTGGTCCCAGGGGGGACAGATACGCAGTATTTT. Amino acid sequence: CASSLVPGGTDTQYF. The variable domain in full, completed from reference TRBV5-1 and TRBJ2-3, reads KAGVTQTPRYLIKTRGQQVTLSCSPISGHRSVSWYQQTPGQGLQFLFEYFSETQRNKGNFPGRFSGRQFSNSRSEMNVSTLELGDSALYLCASSLVPGGTDTQYFGPGTRLTVL.

The chain combines TRBV28 with TRBJ1-2, with 7 bases identical to TRBD1. Per germline, CDR1 MDHEN and CDR2 SYDVKM. The CDR3 is made up of 14 amino acids. J gave up 8 bases and V 5 bases, and 11 bases lay outside the gene matches. The CDR3 region is CASSPQGQETGYTF. CDR3 bases: TGTGCCAGCAGTCCCCAAGGACAGGAAACGGGCTACACCTTC.

The rearrangement joins TRBV4-1 to TRBJ1-6, with 9 bases fitting TRBD1. V was pared by 4 bases and J by 7 bases, with 2 bases of the junction left unmatched. The CDR3 spans 14 residues. CDR1 is MGHRA, CDR2 YSYEKL, per germline. This chain's CDR3 is CASSLGTGNSPLHF. The CDR3, as DNA: TGCGCCAGCAGCCTCGGGACAGGGAATTCACCCCTCCACTTT.

This sequence joins TRBV18 and TRBJ2-5; 9 nucleotides align to TRBD2. The length of the CDR3 is 15 residues. V was pared by 6 bases and J by 0 bases, with 5 bases of the junction left unmatched. The germline V gene has CDR1 KGHSH and CDR2 LQKENI. Here the CDR3 DNA reads TGTGCCAGCTCCCAACTAGCGGGCAACCAAGAGACCCAGTACTTC. Residues: CASSQLAGNQETQYF.

This rearrangement joins TRBV2 to TRBJ2-3, with 7 bases fitting TRBD2. The CDR3 loop spans 13 amino acids. Germline assignment: CDR1 SNHLY and CDR2 FYNNEI. V lost 11 bases and J lost 6; bases outside the gene matches: 11. The CDR3 loop is CAGARDYGDTQYF. CDR3 in DNA: TGTGCCGGCGCCCGGGACTATGGGGATACGCAGTATTTT.

The J gene is TRBJ2-1, the V gene TRBV30; D might be TRBD1 (6 bases). Germline values: CDR1 GTSNPN, CDR2 SVGIG (reference sequence). This CDR3 is built from 14 residues. Trimming pared 0 bases from V and 3 bases from J, leaving 9 bases between. The CDR3 coding sequence is TGTGCCTGGAGTGTACAGGGAGACTACAATGAGCAGTTCTTC. Residues: CAWSVQGDYNEQFF.

The gene calls are TRBV28 and TRBJ1-5; D unclear. Germline assignment: CDR1 MDHEN and CDR2 SYDVKM. The V gene lost 3 bases and the J gene lost 2 bases, with 8 bases spanning the gap. The CDR3 consists of 14 residues. The CDR3 here is CASSFGRGNQPQHF. The CDR3 DNA reads as TGTGCCAGCAGTTTCGGGAGAGGCAATCAGCCCCAGCATTTT.

The rearrangement joins TRBV6-5 to TRBJ2-1; a possible D gene is TRBD2 (6 bases). The CDR3 has 14 residues. The ends were cut back, 5 bases at V and 9 bases at J, with 17 bases in the middle. Per germline, CDR1 MNHEY and CDR2 SVGAGI. CDR3 sequence: CASSRKPVGGEQFF. CDR3 nucleotides: TGTGCCAGCAGTCGCAAACCTGTGGGAGGTGAGCAGTTCTTC.

The rearrangement uses TRBV30 and TRBJ1-6; 11 nucleotides agree with TRBD1. This CDR3 has 15 residues. Germline V lookup: CDR1 GTSNPN, CDR2 SVGIG (reference sequence). The J segment lost 7 bases and the V segment lost 0 bases, leaving 2 bases of the junction unmatched. CDR3 sequence: CAWSVGTGGNSPLHF. CDR3 DNA: TGTGCCTGGAGTGTAGGGACAGGGGGGAATTCACCCCTCCACTTT. The full variable domain, its missing parts supplied by reference TRBV30 and TRBJ1-6, is SQTIHQWPATLVQPVGSPLSLECTVEGTSNPNLYWYRQAAGRGLQLLFYSVGIGQISSEVPQNLSASRPQDRQFILSSKKLLLSDSGFYLCAWSVGTGGNSPLHFGNGTRLTVT.

J is TRBJ2-3 and V is TRBV6-5, with D possibly matching TRBD2 (6 bases). V dropped 11 bases and J dropped 8 bases, with 23 bases sitting between them. This CDR3 comprises 14 residues. The germline V gene has CDR1 MNHEY and CDR2 SVGAGI. CDR3 sequence reads: CAGPGTPEGSTQYF. The DNA of the CDR3 is TGTGCCGGACCTGGGACTCCGGAGGGTAGTACGCAGTATTTT.

The chain joins TRBV18 to TRBJ1-4; TRBD1 agrees at 9 bases. CDR3 length: 17 residues. V gave up 5 bases and J gave up 8 bases; unmatched junction bases: 15. Germline V gene lookup returns CDR1 KGHSH and CDR2 LQKENI. CDR3 region: CASSSLETGQGEEKLFF. The CDR3 DNA reads TGTGCCAGCTCATCACTAGAGACGGGACAGGGTGAGGAAAAACTGTTTTTT.

The V gene is TRBV6-5, the J gene TRBJ1-5; possible D gene TRBD1, 5 bases. Germline CDR1 reads MNHEY; CDR2 reads SVGAGI. The CDR3 runs 13 residues. V dropped 2 bases and J dropped 5 bases, with 7 bases sitting between them. The CDR3 region is CASSYGADQPQHF. In DNA form, the CDR3 reads TGTGCCAGCAGTTACGGGGCGGATCAGCCCCAGCATTTT.

The gene calls are TRBV5-1 and TRBJ1-1; D gene ambiguous. Looked up from germline, CDR1 is SGHRS and CDR2 is YFSETQ. Deletions cut 4 bases from V and 5 bases from J, with 15 bases between. The CDR3 covers 14 residues. The CDR3 spells CASSQPPGSTEAFF. CDR3 nucleotide sequence: TGCGCCAGCAGCCAGCCGCCGGGAAGTACTGAAGCTTTCTTT.

Here the CDR3 reads CASSSREYTNTEAFF. CDR3 bases: TGTGCCAGCAGTTCCAGGGAATATACAAACACTGAAGCTTTCTTT. The rearrangement joins TRBV28 to TRBJ1-1; a weak D match, TRBD1 (5 bases). Germline assignment: CDR1 MDHEN and CDR2 SYDVKM. The V end lost 4 bases, the J end lost 2 bases, and 14 bases lay between the germline ends. This CDR3 comprises 15 residues.

Worth noting for this clone: Other DNA sequences of this sample code for an identical CDR3. V usage is TRBV27 and J usage is TRBJ1-2; tentative D call: TRBD1 (5 bases). The CDR3 runs 13 residues. Looked up from germline, CDR1 is MNHEY and CDR2 is SMNVEV (reference sequence). Trimming took 3 bases from V and 2 from J, leaving 7 bases between them. DNA for the CDR3: TGTGCCAGCAGTTTTAGGGGAAACTATGGCTACACCTTC. Translating gives CASSFRGNYGYTF.

This chain joins TRBV6-6 and TRBJ1-1; maybe TRBD1 (6 bases). Per germline, CDR1 MNHNY and CDR2 SVGAGI (reference sequence). The CDR3 sequence is 13 residues long. The V end lost 2 bases, the J end lost 7 bases, and 11 bases lay between the germline ends. This CDR3 reads CASSYRRTDEAFF. CDR3 coding DNA: TGTGCCAGCAGTTACAGAAGGACAGATGAAGCTTTCTTT.

The V call is TRBV7-2, the J call TRBJ2-5; 12 positions agree with TRBD2. The CDR3 runs 17 residues. V lost 3 bases to trimming and J lost 6 bases; unmatched junction nucleotides: 11. Germline V lookup: CDR1 SGHTA, CDR2 FQGNSA. CDR3 DNA: TGTGCCAGCAGCTTGCTCCTAGCGGGAGGGCCAGGGAAGACCCAGTACTTC. Amino acids: CASSLLLAGGPGKTQYF.

The rearrangement uses TRBV11-2 and TRBJ1-4; 10 bases agree with TRBD1. The CDR3 loop spans 15 amino acids. Unmatched junction bases numbered 2, after V lost 0 bases and J lost 7 bases. In germline, CDR1 is SGHAT, CDR2 FQNNGV. The CDR3 DNA reads as TGTGCCAGCAGCTTAGAGTGGACAGGGGGTGAAAAACTGTTTTTT. Its translation is CASSLEWTGGEKLFF. Combining the CDR3 with reference TRBV11-2 and TRBJ1-4 gives the whole variable domain EAGVAQSPRYKIIEKRQSVAFWCNPISGHATLYWYQQILGQGPKLLIQFQNNGVVDDSQLPKDRFSAERLKGVDSTLKIQPAKLEDSAVYLCASSLEWTGGEKLFFGSGTQLSVL.

The V gene is TRBV27, the J gene TRBJ1-2; D may be TRBD1 (5 bases). CDR3 length: 14 residues. Deletions cut 5 bases from V and 4 bases from J, with 14 bases between. Germline CDR1 reads MNHEY; CDR2 reads SMNVEV (reference sequence). The CDR3 loop reads CASSKGRGSYGYTF. DNA of the CDR3: TGTGCCAGCAGTAAGGGGCGGGGGAGCTATGGCTACACCTTC.

The chain joins TRBV7-6 to TRBJ2-1, with 7 bases that match TRBD1. CDR1 is SGHVS, CDR2 FNYEAQ, per germline. This CDR3 spans 13 amino acids. V shed 5 bases, J shed 10 bases, and the junction held 8 bases outside the gene matches. Written as DNA, the CDR3 is TGTGCCAGCAGCCTAGGGGGCCTCGGAGAGCAGTTCTTC. As protein: CASSLGGLGEQFF. The full variable domain, completed using reference TRBV7-6 and TRBJ2-1, is GAGVSQSPRYKVTKRGQDVALRCDPISGHVSLYWYRQALGQGPEFLTYFNYEAQQDKSGLPNDRFSAERPEGSISTLTIQRTEQRDSAMYRCASSLGGLGEQFFGPGTRLTVL.